The T cell receptor beta chain under discussion was sequenced for a study of shared clonotypes between healthy human individuals. Overall study: The donors, a couple of women and a few men, were aged 18 to 49. CD4 naive cells filled three plates per donor, CD4 memory three, CD8 naive two and CD8 memory one.

CDR3 size: 15 residues. Germline V lookup: CDR1 SGHRS, CDR2 YFSETQ. Trimming cost V 4 bases and J 4 bases; bases outside gene matches: 8. Here immunoSEQ multiplex PCR was the method, and the copy in TCRdb shows in-frame clones only, minus some. The sample records over a million clones, 70% to 80% being singletons. The sequencing sample was made of memory CD4+ T cells from PBMCs. The subset denotes: CD45RA-negative fraction. The chain couples TRBV5-1 to TRBJ2-3; 8 bases agree with TRBD1. The clonotype comes from a man in his late teens or twenties in good health. Some clones in this sample may be carry-over from other donors' samples. Here the CDR3 reads CASSPPTGGADTQYF. The CDR3, as DNA: TGCGCCAGCAGCCCCCCCACAGGGGGAGCAGATACGCAGTATTTT.